Detailed here is one T cell receptor (beta chain). Its antigen is not yet known. No clone much larger than this one lies a single base away; base qualities are absent. This sample was taken from a study of T cell responses to AZD1222 COVID-19 vaccine (dated by TCRdb to the early 2020s). About the study as a whole: Because spike-specific TCR depth and breadth did not differ between the two schedules, AZD1222 recipients who got a second dose at roughly 4 weeks were pooled with those who got a second dose at roughly 12 weeks. TCR sequencing was performed for roughly 250 trial participants, of whom 207 were given two doses of AZD1222 and around 25 were given two doses of MenACWY control vaccine. Enrollment into the trials was organized by age into subgroups of 18-55, 56-69 and 70-plus years, and those subgroups contained 148, 28 and 57 TCR-sequenced participants, respectively. Overall results and qualifications from the work: A significant rise in spike-specific TCR breadth and depth was observed after two AZD1222 doses relative to day 0 and relative to MenACWY recipients. Most participants were white British and females outnumbered males, and the authors suggested that clonal diversity may have been underestimated. The vaccine-associated CD4 TCRs covered the entire spike protein, and the dominant responses fell in regions 160-218 and 743-854. The 56-69-year group was small, and its depth increase did not reach significance, likely because of low power. No day 14 peak-response samples were available, so repertoires were characterized only after the peak T cell response. Only five to seven AZD1222 recipients were SARS-CoV-2 seropositive at baseline, limiting conclusions about previously exposed vaccinees. Reportedly, almost half of the unique spike-specific TCRs recognized epitopes lying outside the regions that are mutated in the B.1.351 and B.1.1.7 variants.

The sample's time point label is to be understood as: baseline before first vaccination. Vaccinee samples were obtained from the UK trials COV001 and COV002, which included a single-blind randomized controlled phase 2/3 trial of AZD1222 (ChAdOx1 nCoV-19) in healthy adults. For TCRbeta chain sequencing, PBMC samples from trial participants were taken at day 0 and at day 28 after the second dose. The CDR3 regions of human TCRbeta chains were analyzed by immunosequencing. As for the authors' bioinformatics: TCRs in the repertoires were compared against a reference library of SARS-CoV-2-specific TCRs that had been generated with the MIRA antigen-specificity platform. Breadth was defined as the fraction of unique TCRs that were SARS-CoV-2-associated. Depth was defined as the fraction of total T cells that were SARS-CoV-2-associated. Using the MIRA data, every spike-specific TCR was mapped to the spike region that the TCR reacted to and assigned to either a CD4 or a CD8 class. Log10-transformed breadth and depth values were compared by one-way ANOVA with Sidak's multiple comparisons tests. The table comes from immuneACCESS by way of TCRdb, which keeps in-frame sequences with V and J called. Part of the clones is missing from these tables; in studies checked, under half for an unresolved V gene and the rest for unknown reasons. Clone size and V and J calls were adopted from that table, with D and trimming inferred from the DNA. Within this sample are roughly 79,000 clones, with approximately 78% of them counted one time only. The ten largest clones represent roughly 20% of the sample.

V and J lose 6 bases and 5 bases, and a span of 10 bases separates them. The CDR3, from cysteine to phenylalanine, totals 13 residues. Only CDR3 DNA remains: 39 bases, in frame from the first base. The germline V gene (reference sequence) provides CDR1 LNHDA and CDR2 SQIVND. The chain was built from TRBV19 and TRBJ1-4; the D gene remains uncertain. This TCR was recovered from an adult in good health. The sample in question was peripheral blood, obtained on day 0 of AZD1222 vaccination. The CDR3 amino acid sequence is: CASRALQNEKLFF. Read as DNA, the sequence is TGTGCCAGTAGGGCCCTACAGAATGAAAAACTGTTTTTT.